This T cell receptor beta chain was profiled in a study of cytotoxic CD8 clonotypes in ibrutinib-treated CLL. The study, taken as a whole, reports: The study found clonality rose at ibrutinib response, then fell toward baseline at progression. For progressing versus sustained-remission patients, sampling times were not the same.

In regard to this clone: Its antigen is not identified.

Germline CDR1 SGHAT, CDR2 FQNNGV. The CDR3 contains 13 residues. The V end lost 5 bases, the J end lost 3 bases, and 11 bases lay between the germline ends. Sequencing was performed with immunoSEQ multiplex PCR; in TCRdb, only in-frame clones are kept and a portion is missing. This table has tens of thousands of clones, less than 70% appearing once. The TCR originated in a human donor with chronic lymphocytic leukemia. This chain uses TRBV11-2 with TRBJ2-7; no clear D gene. The material sequenced was PBMCs, taken after 12 months of ibrutinib treatment. The CDR3: CASSITASYEQYF. The CDR3 DNA is TGTGCCAGCAGCATAACAGCGAGCTACGAGCAGTACTTC.